A selection of T cell receptor beta chains follows, all from one sample in a study of blood T cell repertoires in COVID-19. Profiled with immunoSEQ multiplex PCR; TCRdb holds only in-frame clones, not every one. The sample records about 280,000 clones, around 89% being singletons. Sequenced material: PBMCs or T cells enriched from blood (not recorded which). These receptors were collected from a woman aged 18-29 years with acute COVID-19. The CDR3 runs from the conserved cysteine through the conserved F or W. The order of the fields is D gene, clone size, V gene, J gene, CDR3 DNA, CDR3 protein. A D gene is named only where the DNA matches it firmly. The listing skips clone size in some rows; elsewhere it reads once, few, many or a size class.

D: TRBD2
size: NA
V: TRBV7-9
J: TRBJ2-1
DNA: TGTGCCAGCAGCTTAGGGACTAGCGGGGTGGGTGAGCAGTTCTTC
CDR3: CASSLGTSGVGEQFF

D: NA
size: NA
V: TRBV18
J: TRBJ1-6
DNA: TGTGCCAGCTCACGTGGAGGGAATAATTCACCCCTCCACTTT
CDR3: CASSRGGNNSPLHF

D: NA
size: NA
V: TRBV9
J: TRBJ1-6
DNA: TGTGCCAGCAGCCTTACGGGGGCCCTCCACTTT
CDR3: CASSLTGALHF

D: TRBD2
size: NA
V: TRBV4-3
J: TRBJ2-1
DNA: TGCGCCAGCAGCCAAGTGACTAGCGGGCTATACAATGAGCAGTTCTTC
CDR3: CASSQVTSGLYNEQFF

D: NA
size: NA
V: TRBV18
J: TRBJ1-4
DNA: TGTGCCAGCTCACCTCGGGGAGGGGGAAATGAAAAACTGTTTTTT
CDR3: CASSPRGGGNEKLFF

D: TRBD1
size: NA
V: TRBV7-8
J: TRBJ1-5
DNA: TGTGCCAGCAGCCGATACAGGGGGCGTTGGCAGCCCCAGCATTTT
CDR3: CASSRYRGRWQPQHF

D: TRBD1
size: once
V: TRBV14
J: TRBJ1-4
DNA: TGTGCCAGCAGCCGGACAGGAGCGAATGAAAAACTGTTTTTT
CDR3: CASSRTGANEKLFF

D: NA
size: NA
V: TRBV7-3
J: TRBJ1-1
DNA: TGTGCCAGCAGCCCCGGGACAAGATCTGAAGCTTTCTTT
CDR3: CASSPGTRSEAFF

D: NA
size: once
V: TRBV11-2
J: TRBJ2-5
DNA: TGTGCCAGCAGCCGCCTTGGGGGCCGGGAGACCCAGTACTTC
CDR3: CASSRLGGRETQYF

D: NA
size: NA
V: TRBV25-1
J: TRBJ2-2
DNA: TGTGCCAGCAGTGAACTGGGACACTGGGGCACCGGGGAGCTGTTTTTT
CDR3: CASSELGHWGTGELFF

D: TRBD2
size: NA
V: TRBV7-9
J: TRBJ2-1
DNA: TGTGCCAGCAGCCAACTCAAGCGGGACTCAACGTACAATGAGCAGTTCTTC
CDR3: CASSQLKRDSTYNEQFF

D: TRBD1
size: NA
V: TRBV18
J: TRBJ1-1
DNA: TGTGCCAGCTCACCCGGACAGGGGATGAACACTGAAGCTTTCTTT
CDR3: CASSPGQGMNTEAFF

D: TRBD1
size: NA
V: TRBV5-5
J: TRBJ2-7
DNA: TGTGCCAGCAGCCTGGTCTCCCTCCGGGACAGAGACTACGAGCAGTACTTC
CDR3: CASSLVSLRDRDYEQYF

D: NA
size: NA
V: TRBV6-1
J: TRBJ1-3
DNA: TGTGCCAGCAAGGAGGGTGGCCCCTCTGGAAACACCATATATTTT
CDR3: CASKEGGPSGNTIYF

D: NA
size: NA
V: TRBV6-2/TRBV6-3
J: TRBJ1-6
DNA: TGTGCCAGCAGTTACTCGAGGGTCGGGCAGTCGAGTTCACCCCTCCACTTT
CDR3: CASSYSRVGQSSSPLHF

D: NA
size: NA
V: TRBV27
J: TRBJ2-7
DNA: TGTGCCAGCAGTGCCCAGACTAGTAAAGAGCAGTACTTC
CDR3: CASSAQTSKEQYF

D: TRBD2
size: NA
V: TRBV7-2
J: TRBJ2-3
DNA: TGTGCCAGCAGCTTAGCCGGGACTAGCACCTATGGGCAGTATTTT
CDR3: CASSLAGTSTYGQYF

D: NA
size: NA
V: TRBV6-2/TRBV6-3
J: TRBJ2-7
DNA: TGTGCCAGCAGTTTCGGGAGATCAAGCTCCTACGAGCAGTACTTC
CDR3: CASSFGRSSSYEQYF

D: TRBD1
size: NA
V: TRBV19
J: TRBJ1-4
DNA: TGTGCCAGTAGTAAAGGACAGGTGATGGGTGAAAAACTGTTTTTT
CDR3: CASSKGQVMGEKLFF

D: TRBD1
size: NA
V: TRBV19
J: TRBJ1-3
DNA: TGTGCCAGTAGTATCGGGACAGGGCCTGGAAACACCATATATTTT
CDR3: CASSIGTGPGNTIYF

D: TRBD2
size: NA
V: TRBV7-9
J: TRBJ2-7
DNA: TGTGCCAGCAGCCTAGCGGTAGCGGGAGGGCAACACGAGCAGTACTTC
CDR3: CASSLAVAGGQHEQYF

D: TRBD2
size: NA
V: TRBV7-2
J: TRBJ2-1
DNA: TGTGCCAGCAGCTCCGCCCGGGAGGGCCGGATTGAGCAGTTCTTC
CDR3: CASSSAREGRIEQFF

D: NA
size: NA
V: TRBV18
J: TRBJ1-3
DNA: TGTGCCAGCTCACCAAGGTTGGTGGAGAGCTCTGGAAACACCATATATTTT
CDR3: CASSPRLVESSGNTIYF

D: NA
size: once
V: TRBV28
J: TRBJ2-2
DNA: TGTGCCAGCAGGGTTGTTGGCGGGACTAACACCGGGGAGCTGTTTTTT
CDR3: CASRVVGGTNTGELFF

D: NA
size: NA
V: TRBV7-2
J: TRBJ1-2
DNA: TGTGCCAGCAGCTTAGCAGGGGCAGCAAACTATGGCTACACCTTC
CDR3: CASSLAGAANYGYTF

D: NA
size: NA
V: TRBV25-1
J: TRBJ1-6
DNA: TGTGCCAGCAGCCTCAGGGATTGGAATTCACCCCTCCACTTT
CDR3: CASSLRDWNSPLHF

D: NA
size: NA
V: TRBV4-2
J: TRBJ2-7
DNA: TGTGCCAGCAGCCAAGCCGGTGATGGGGGGTCCCACGAGCAGTACTTC
CDR3: CASSQAGDGGSHEQYF

D: NA
size: once
V: TRBV27
J: TRBJ2-2
DNA: TGTGCCAGCAGTTTTAGTAGTGGAGGGGGCGTCGGGGAGCTGTTTTTT
CDR3: CASSFSSGGGVGELFF

D: TRBD1
size: NA
V: TRBV7-9
J: TRBJ1-1
DNA: TGTGCCAGCAGCTTGCTCCGGGACAGGGGAACTGAAGCTTTCTTT
CDR3: CASSLLRDRGTEAFF

D: TRBD2
size: NA
V: TRBV5-1
J: TRBJ2-1
DNA: TGCGCCAGCAGCGTTAGCGGGAGCTCCTACAATGAGCAGTTCTTC
CDR3: CASSVSGSSYNEQFF

D: TRBD2
size: NA
V: TRBV25-1
J: TRBJ2-1
DNA: TGTGCCAGCAGTGAACCAGCGGGAGCGGGCAATGAGCAGTTCTTC
CDR3: CASSEPAGAGNEQFF

D: NA
size: NA
V: TRBV7-8
J: TRBJ1-5
DNA: TGTGCCAGCAGCCATAAAAGGGGAAATAGCAATCAGCCCCAGCATTTT
CDR3: CASSHKRGNSNQPQHF

D: TRBD1
size: few
V: TRBV9
J: TRBJ1-2
DNA: TGTGCCAGCAGCCCCCGCCGACAGGGCGATGGCTACACCTTC
CDR3: CASSPRRQGDGYTF

D: NA
size: NA
V: TRBV2
J: TRBJ1-5
DNA: TGTGCCAGCAGTTTACAGGGAATCGGAAATCAGCCCCAGCATTTT
CDR3: CASSLQGIGNQPQHF

D: TRBD2
size: NA
V: TRBV15
J: TRBJ2-1
DNA: TGTGCCACCAGCAGAGGACGAAGCGGGAGGTATGGTGAGCAGTTCTTC
CDR3: CATSRGRSGRYGEQFF

D: NA
size: NA
V: TRBV11-2
J: TRBJ2-3
DNA: TGTGCCAGCAGCTTAGCGGTTGCTGGCACAGATACGCAGTATTTT
CDR3: CASSLAVAGTDTQYF

D: NA
size: NA
V: TRBV5-6
J: TRBJ2-5
DNA: TGTGCCAGCAGCTCAACCCCCTCCGGGGCCCGGGGGTTGGCCCAGTACTTC
CDR3: CASSSTPSGARGLAQYF

D: NA
size: many
V: TRBV30
J: TRBJ2-1
DNA: TGTGCCTGGAGTGTAACCCGGTCGGAGCAGTTCTTC
CDR3: CAWSVTRSEQFF

D: TRBD1
size: NA
V: TRBV5-1
J: TRBJ2-6
DNA: TGCGCCAGCAGCCGGAGGGACAGGGGCGTCTCTGGGGCCAACGTCCTGACTTTC
CDR3: CASSRRDRGVSGANVLTF

D: TRBD1
size: NA
V: TRBV28
J: TRBJ1-3
DNA: TGTGCCAGCACCCTGGGACAGGGTCCGGGTGGAAACACCATATATTTT
CDR3: CASTLGQGPGGNTIYF

D: TRBD1
size: NA
V: TRBV27
J: TRBJ1-2
DNA: TGTGCCAGCAGTTCCTACCGACAGGGGCCTAACTATGGCTACACCTTC
CDR3: CASSSYRQGPNYGYTF

D: TRBD1
size: NA
V: TRBV7-9
J: TRBJ1-1
DNA: TGTGCCAGCAGCTTCCCGGGACAGGGGAACACTGAAGCTTTCTTT
CDR3: CASSFPGQGNTEAFF

D: NA
size: NA
V: TRBV21-1
J: TRBJ1-5
DNA: TGTGCCAGCAGGACAGGGAGGAATCAGCCCCAGCATTTT
CDR3: CASRTGRNQPQHF

D: TRBD2
size: NA
V: TRBV7-8
J: TRBJ2-1
DNA: TGTGCCAGCAGCCATAGCGGGAGGGGGTCCTACAATGAGCAGTTCTTC
CDR3: CASSHSGRGSYNEQFF

D: TRBD2
size: NA
V: TRBV19
J: TRBJ2-7
DNA: TGTGCCAGTAGTATAGTTGGCGGGAGTTCCTACGAGCAGTACTTC
CDR3: CASSIVGGSSYEQYF

D: NA
size: once
V: TRBV5-1
J: TRBJ1-3
DNA: TGCGCCAGCAGCTTGTCAGGAAGGCCCTCTGGAAACACCATATATTTT
CDR3: CASSLSGRPSGNTIYF

D: TRBD1
size: NA
V: TRBV16
J: TRBJ1-2
DNA: TGTGCCAGCAGCCAATTTTCGGGACAGGGACACTATGGCTACACCTTC
CDR3: CASSQFSGQGHYGYTF

D: TRBD1
size: once
V: TRBV28
J: TRBJ1-4
DNA: TGTGCCAGCACCGACAGGGGACTTAATGAAAAACTGTTTTTT
CDR3: CASTDRGLNEKLFF

D: NA
size: NA
V: TRBV10-1
J: TRBJ1-1
DNA: TGCGCCAGCAGTGCGGAGGGGCAGTTGACTGAAGCTTTCTTT
CDR3: CASSAEGQLTEAFF

D: NA
size: NA
V: TRBV12-1
J: TRBJ2-1
DNA: TGTGCCAGCAGGACTAGCGACCACAATGAGCAGTTCTTC
CDR3: CASRTSDHNEQFF